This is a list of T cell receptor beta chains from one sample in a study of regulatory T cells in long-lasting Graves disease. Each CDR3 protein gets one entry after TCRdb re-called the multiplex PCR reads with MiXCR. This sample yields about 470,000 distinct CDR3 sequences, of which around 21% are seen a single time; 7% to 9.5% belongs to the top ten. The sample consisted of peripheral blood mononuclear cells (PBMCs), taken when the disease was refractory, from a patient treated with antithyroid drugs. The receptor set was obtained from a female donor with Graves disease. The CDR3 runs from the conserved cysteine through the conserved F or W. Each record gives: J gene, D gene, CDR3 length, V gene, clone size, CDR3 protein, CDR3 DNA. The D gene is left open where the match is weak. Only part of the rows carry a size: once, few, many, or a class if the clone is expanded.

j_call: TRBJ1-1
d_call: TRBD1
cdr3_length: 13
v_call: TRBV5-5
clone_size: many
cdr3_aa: CASSPGQSFEAFF
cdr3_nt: TGTGCCAGCAGCCCGGGACAGAGCTTTGAAGCTTTCTTT

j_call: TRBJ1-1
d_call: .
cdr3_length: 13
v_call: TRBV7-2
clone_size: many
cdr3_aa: CASSRDPYSGAFF
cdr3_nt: TGTGCCAGCAGCCGTGACCCCTATTCGGGCGCTTTCTTT

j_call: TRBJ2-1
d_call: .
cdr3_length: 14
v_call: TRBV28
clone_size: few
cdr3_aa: CASSDMAFYNEQFF
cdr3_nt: TGTGCCAGCAGTGACATGGCCTTCTACAATGAGCAGTTCTTC

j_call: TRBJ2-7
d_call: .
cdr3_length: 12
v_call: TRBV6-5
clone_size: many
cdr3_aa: CASSYEGGEQYF
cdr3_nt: TGTGCCAGCAGTTACGAGGGCGGCGAGCAGTACTTC

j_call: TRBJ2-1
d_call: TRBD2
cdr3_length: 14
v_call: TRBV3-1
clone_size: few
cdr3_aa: CASSQTSGSYEQFF
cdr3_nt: TGTGCCAGCAGCCAGACTAGCGGGAGCTATGAGCAGTTCTTC

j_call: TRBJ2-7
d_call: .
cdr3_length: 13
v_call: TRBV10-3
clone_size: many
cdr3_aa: CAISESWGDEQYF
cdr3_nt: TGTGCCATCAGTGAGTCGTGGGGAGACGAGCAGTACTTC

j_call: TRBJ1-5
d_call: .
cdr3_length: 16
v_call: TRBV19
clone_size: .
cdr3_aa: CASSDRGLQSNQPQHF
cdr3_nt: TGTGCCAGTAGCGACCGTGGTTTACAAAGCAATCAGCCCCAGCATTTT

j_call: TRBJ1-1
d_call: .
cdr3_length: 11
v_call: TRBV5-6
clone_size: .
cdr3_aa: CASSLGGEASF
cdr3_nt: TGTGCCAGCAGCTTGGGGGGCGAGGCTTCCTTT

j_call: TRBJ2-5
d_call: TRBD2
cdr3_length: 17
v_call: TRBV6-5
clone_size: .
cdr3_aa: CASSYQRGRLAGETQYF
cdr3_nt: TGTGCCAGCAGTTACCAAAGGGGGCGACTAGCGGGAGAGACCCAGTACTTC

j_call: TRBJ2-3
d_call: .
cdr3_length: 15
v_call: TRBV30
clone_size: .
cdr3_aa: CAWSSGDRVADTQYF
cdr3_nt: TGTGCCTGGAGTTCCGGGGACCGCGTAGCAGATACGCAGTATTTT

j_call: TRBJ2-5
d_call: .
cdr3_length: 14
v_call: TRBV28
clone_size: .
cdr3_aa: CASSFFSAEETQYF
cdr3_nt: TGTGCCAGCAGTTTTTTTTCGGCAGAAGAGACCCAGTACTTC

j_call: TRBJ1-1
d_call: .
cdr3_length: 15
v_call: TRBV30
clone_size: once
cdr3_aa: CAWSVRGGINTEAFF
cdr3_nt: TGTGCCTGGAGTGTACGGGGCGGGATAAACACTGAAGCTTTCTTT

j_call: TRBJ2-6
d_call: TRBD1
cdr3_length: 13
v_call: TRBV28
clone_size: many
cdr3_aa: CASSWDRATVLTF
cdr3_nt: TGTGCCAGCAGCTGGGACAGGGCCACGGTCCTGACTTTC

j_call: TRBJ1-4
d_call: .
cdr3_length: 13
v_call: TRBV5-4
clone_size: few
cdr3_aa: CASSLRRDEKLFF
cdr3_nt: TGTGCCAGCAGCTTGCGCAGGGATGAAAAACTGTTTTTT

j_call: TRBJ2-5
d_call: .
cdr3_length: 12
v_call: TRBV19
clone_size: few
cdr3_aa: CASSIEGETQYF
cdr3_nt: TGTGCCAGTAGTATAGAGGGAGAGACCCAGTACTTC

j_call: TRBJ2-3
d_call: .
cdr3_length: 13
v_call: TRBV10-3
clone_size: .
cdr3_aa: CAISESGAGTQYF
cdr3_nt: TGTGCCATCAGTGAGTCTGGGGCGGGAACGCAGTATTTT

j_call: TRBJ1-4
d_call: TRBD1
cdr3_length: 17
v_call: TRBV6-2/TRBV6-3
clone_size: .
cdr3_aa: CASSYGVLQGAGEKLFF
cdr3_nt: TGTGCCAGCAGTTACGGAGTCCTCCAGGGGGCGGGTGAAAAACTGTTTTTT

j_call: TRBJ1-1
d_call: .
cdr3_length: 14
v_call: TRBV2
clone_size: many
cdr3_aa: CASSEWRGGTEAFF
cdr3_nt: TGTGCCAGCAGTGAATGGAGGGGAGGCACTGAAGCTTTCTTT

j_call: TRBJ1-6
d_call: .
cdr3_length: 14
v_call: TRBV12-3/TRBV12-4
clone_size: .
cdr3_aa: CASSFSAGNSPLHF
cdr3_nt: TGTGCCAGCAGTTTCTCTGCGGGGAATTCACCCCTCCACTTT

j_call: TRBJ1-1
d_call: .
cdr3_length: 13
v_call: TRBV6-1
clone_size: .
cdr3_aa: CASKTDQSTEAFF
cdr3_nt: TGTGCCAGCAAGACGGATCAGAGCACTGAAGCTTTCTTT

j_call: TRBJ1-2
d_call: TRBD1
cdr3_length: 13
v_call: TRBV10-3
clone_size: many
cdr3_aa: CATDLGTGYGYTF
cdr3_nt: TGTGCCACCGACCTGGGGACAGGCTATGGCTACACCTTC

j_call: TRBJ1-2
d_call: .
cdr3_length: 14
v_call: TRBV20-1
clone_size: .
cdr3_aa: CSASPPILNYGYTF
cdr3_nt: TGCAGTGCTAGTCCCCCCATCCTTAACTATGGCTACACCTTC

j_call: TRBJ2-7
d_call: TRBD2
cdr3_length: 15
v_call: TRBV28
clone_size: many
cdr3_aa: CASSPSGRTKNEQYF
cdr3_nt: TGTGCCAGCAGTCCGAGCGGGAGGACGAAGAACGAGCAGTACTTC

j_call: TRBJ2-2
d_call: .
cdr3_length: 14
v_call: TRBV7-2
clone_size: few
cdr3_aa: CASSLGGLSRELFF
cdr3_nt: TGTGCCAGCAGCTTGGGTGGACTAAGCAGGGAGCTGTTTTTT

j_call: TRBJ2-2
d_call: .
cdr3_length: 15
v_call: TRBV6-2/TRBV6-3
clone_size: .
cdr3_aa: CASSYSSANTGELFF
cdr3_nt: TGTGCCAGCAGTTACTCTTCGGCGAACACCGGGGAGCTGTTTTTT

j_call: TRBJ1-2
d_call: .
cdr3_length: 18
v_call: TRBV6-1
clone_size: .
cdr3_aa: CASSEAPLEERRRGGYTF
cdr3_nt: TGTGCCAGCAGTGAAGCCCCGCTTGAGGAAAGACGACGAGGTGGCTACACCTTC

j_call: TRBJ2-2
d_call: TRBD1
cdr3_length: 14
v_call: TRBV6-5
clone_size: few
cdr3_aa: CASSWDRVSGELFF
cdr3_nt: TGTGCCAGCAGTTGGGACAGGGTCAGCGGGGAGCTGTTTTTT

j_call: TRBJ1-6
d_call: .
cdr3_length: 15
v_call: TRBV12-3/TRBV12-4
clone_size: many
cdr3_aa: CASSLSGPANSPLHF
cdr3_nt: TGTGCCAGCAGTTTAAGCGGGCCCGCCAATTCACCCCTCCACTTT

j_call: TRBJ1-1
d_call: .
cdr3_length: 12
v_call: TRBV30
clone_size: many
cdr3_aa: CAWSEHFTEAFF
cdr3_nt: TGTGCCTGGTCAGAGCATTTTACTGAAGCTTTCTTT

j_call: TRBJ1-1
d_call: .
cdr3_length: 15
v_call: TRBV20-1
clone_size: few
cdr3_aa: CSAFQINKMNTEAFF
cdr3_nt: TGCAGTGCCTTTCAGATAAATAAAATGAACACTGAAGCTTTCTTT

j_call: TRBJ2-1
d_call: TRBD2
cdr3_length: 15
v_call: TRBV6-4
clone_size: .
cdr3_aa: CASSVSGRASDEQFF
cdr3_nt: TGTGCCAGCAGTGTTAGCGGGAGGGCCAGCGATGAGCAGTTCTTC

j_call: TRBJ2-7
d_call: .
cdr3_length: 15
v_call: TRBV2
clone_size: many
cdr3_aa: CASSEGFGTGYEQYF
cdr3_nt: TGTGCCAGCAGTGAAGGTTTCGGCACTGGATACGAGCAGTACTTC

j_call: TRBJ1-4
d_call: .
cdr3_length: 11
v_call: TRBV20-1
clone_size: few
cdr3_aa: CSAILGVELFF
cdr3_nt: TGCAGTGCTATACTCGGGGTAGAACTGTTTTTT

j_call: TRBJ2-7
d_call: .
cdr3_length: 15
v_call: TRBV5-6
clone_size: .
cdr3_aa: CASSLGRIRAYEQYF
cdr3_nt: TGTGCCAGCAGCTTAGGTCGAATTCGGGCTTACGAGCAGTACTTC

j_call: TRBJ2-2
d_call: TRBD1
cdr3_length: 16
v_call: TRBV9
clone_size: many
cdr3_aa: CASSVGVQGVNGELFF
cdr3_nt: TGTGCCAGCAGCGTAGGAGTACAGGGGGTAAACGGGGAGCTGTTTTTT

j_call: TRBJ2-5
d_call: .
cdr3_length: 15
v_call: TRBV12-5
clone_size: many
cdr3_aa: CASGLVPGAQETQYF
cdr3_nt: TGTGCTAGTGGTTTGGTACCAGGTGCACAGGAGACCCAGTACTTC

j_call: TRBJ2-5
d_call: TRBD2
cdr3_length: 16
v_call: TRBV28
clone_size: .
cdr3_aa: CASSLLIGGIQETQYF
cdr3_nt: TGTGCCAGCAGTTTATTGATCGGGGGGATACAAGAGACCCAGTACTTC

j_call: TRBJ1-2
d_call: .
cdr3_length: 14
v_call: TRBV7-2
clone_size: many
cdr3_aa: CASSLSGRNYGYTF
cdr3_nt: TGTGCCAGCAGCTTGTCGGGACGGAACTATGGCTACACCTTC

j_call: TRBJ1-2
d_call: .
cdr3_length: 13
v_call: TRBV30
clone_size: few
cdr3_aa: CAWSKQGSYGYTF
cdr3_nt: TGTGCCTGGAGTAAACAGGGCTCCTATGGCTACACCTTC

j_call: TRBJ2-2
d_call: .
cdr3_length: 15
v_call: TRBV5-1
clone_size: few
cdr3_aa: CASSFRGPGTGELFF
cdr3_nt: TGCGCCAGCAGCTTCCGGGGCCCAGGCACCGGGGAGCTGTTTTTT

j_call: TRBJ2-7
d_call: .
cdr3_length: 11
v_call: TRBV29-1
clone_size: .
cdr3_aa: CSVETGYEQYF
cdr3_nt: TGCAGCGTTGAAACGGGTTACGAGCAGTACTTC

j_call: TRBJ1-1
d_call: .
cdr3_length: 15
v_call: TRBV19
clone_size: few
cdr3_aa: CASSNPSTGSMEAFF
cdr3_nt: TGTGCCAGTAGCAACCCGTCGACGGGATCTATGGAAGCTTTCTTT

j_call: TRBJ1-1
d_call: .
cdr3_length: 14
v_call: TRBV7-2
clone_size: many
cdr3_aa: CASSLRNRNTEAFF
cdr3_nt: TGTGCCAGCAGCTTAAGGAACAGAAACACTGAAGCTTTCTTT

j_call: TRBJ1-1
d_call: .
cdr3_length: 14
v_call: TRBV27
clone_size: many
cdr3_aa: CASSPFGGITEAFF
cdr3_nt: TGTGCCAGCAGTCCATTCGGGGGGATCACTGAAGCTTTCTTT

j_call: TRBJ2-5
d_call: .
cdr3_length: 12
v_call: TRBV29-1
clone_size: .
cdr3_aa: CSGGPGLETQYF
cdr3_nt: TGCAGCGGAGGGCCAGGACTAGAGACCCAGTACTTC

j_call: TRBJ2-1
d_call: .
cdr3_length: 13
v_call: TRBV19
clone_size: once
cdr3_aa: CASSTVTYNEQFF
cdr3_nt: TGTGCCAGTAGTACTGTCACATACAATGAGCAGTTCTTC

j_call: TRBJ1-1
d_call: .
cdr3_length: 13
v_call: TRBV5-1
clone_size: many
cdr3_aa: CASTVGLNTEAFF
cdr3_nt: TGCGCCAGCACCGTGGGTCTGAACACTGAAGCTTTCTTT

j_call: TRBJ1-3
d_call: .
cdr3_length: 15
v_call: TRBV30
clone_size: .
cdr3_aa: CAWSPFPGFGNTIYF
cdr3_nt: TGTGCCTGGAGCCCTTTTCCGGGATTCGGAAACACCATATATTTT

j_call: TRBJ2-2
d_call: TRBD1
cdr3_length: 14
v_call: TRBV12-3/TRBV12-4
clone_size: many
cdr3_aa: CASSLGTGFGELFF
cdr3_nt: TGTGCCAGCAGTTTAGGGACAGGGTTCGGGGAGCTGTTTTTT